Shown below are 26 T cell receptor beta chains from a single sample sequenced in a study of prognosis after radiotherapy for stage I lung cancer. The authors amplified TCR beta CDR3 from genomic DNA using two-round multiplex PCR. First-round PCR, the initial amplification, used primers specific to each TRBV and TRBJ gene. TCRdb processed the multiplex PCR reads anew with MiXCR; each CDR3 protein has one entry. The sample has fewer than 20,000 distinct CDR3 sequences, around 47% seen once. The sample was PBMCs, taken before or after stereotactic body radiation therapy (not recorded which). The receptor source for this set is a donor over 45 with non-small cell lung cancer.

Regarding this clonotype: This sequence is one base from a far larger clone and is likely a read error. This sequence joins TRBV27 and TRBJ1-2, with 7 nucleotides matching TRBD1. J lost 9 bases, V lost 4 bases, and 14 bases had no gene match. CDR1 and CDR2 from the germline V gene are MNHEY and SMNVEV (reference sequence). This CDR3 is 15 amino acids long. This chain's CDR3 is CASSYSTGTVGCYTF. CDR3 in DNA: TGTGCCAGCAGTTACTCGACCGGGACAGTCGGCTGCTACACCTTC.

About this clonotype itself: Being one base from a much bigger clone, this may be a read error. CDR3 sequence reads: CANSRGLAGAETQYF. CDR3 in DNA: TGTGCCAACAGCCGAGGACTAGCGGGAGCGGAGACCCAGTACTTC. The chain is built from TRBV3-1 and TRBJ2-5, with 13 bases identical to TRBD2. Germline values: CDR1 LGHDT, CDR2 YNNKEL (reference sequence). The length of the CDR3 is 15 residues.

This clonotype was seen just once. The chain recombines TRBV6-9 with TRBJ1-2; 9 bases line up with TRBD1. Germline trimming cut 7 bases from V and 8 bases from J; bases unmatched to any gene: 17. CDR3 length: 16 amino acids. The germline V gene encodes CDR1 MNHGY and CDR2 SVAAGI. The CDR3 nucleotides are TGTGCCAGCATTTACAGGGGGCCCTCCAGTGGTGGAGGCTACACCTTC. Protein: CASIYRGPSSGGGYTF.

The V gene is TRBV27, the J gene TRBJ2-3; perhaps D is TRBD1 or TRBD2 (5 bases each). Trimming left V 5 bases short and J 6 bases short, with 24 bases between. The CDR3 is 17 amino acids. CDR1 is MNHEY and CDR2 is SMNVEV in the germline V gene (reference sequence). CDR3 bases: TGTGCCAGCAGTACCAATTGGGGGTGGGGAGTTCCGGATACGCAGTATTTT. It translates to CASSTNWGWGVPDTQYF.

V usage is TRBV5-1 and J usage is TRBJ2-2; weak D call: TRBD2 (5 bases). Germline CDR1 and CDR2: SGHRS and YFSETQ. Trimming shortened V by 0 bases and J by 4 bases, and 13 bases separated the two germline ends. This CDR3 comprises 16 residues. The CDR3 sequence is CASSLGVLGSTGELFF. CDR3 sequence (DNA): TGCGCCAGCAGCTTGGGGGTACTTGGGAGCACCGGGGAGCTGTTTTTT.

The chain combines TRBV6-2 or TRBV6-3 with TRBJ1-2; D may be TRBD1 (5 bases). This CDR3 comprises 15 residues. The V end was cut by 5 bases, the J end by 8 bases, with 21 bases between. Germline CDR1 is MNHEY and CDR2 is SVGEGT. The CDR3 sequence is CASSEGTVIRDGYTF. DNA of the CDR3: TGTGCCAGCAGTGAAGGTACGGTGATTAGGGACGGCTACACCTTC.

This clonotype has ten or more counts. This chain connects TRBV9 to TRBJ1-2; 7 nucleotides agree with TRBD1. This CDR3 has 14 amino acids. The junction had 5 bases not matched to a gene; V was cut back by 4 bases and J by 2 bases. In germline, CDR1 is SGDLS, CDR2 YYNGEE. For the CDR3, the DNA is TGTGCCAGCAGCCCGGACAGGTTAAACTATGGCTACACCTTC. It translates to CASSPDRLNYGYTF.

This clonotype was observed at least ten times. This CDR3 is CASSLVGTSGGALEQFF. The DNA for the CDR3 is TGTGCCAGCAGCTTAGTGGGGACTAGCGGGGGGGCCCTTGAGCAGTTCTTC. V and J are TRBV11-2 and TRBJ2-1, with 16 bases that match TRBD2. The trim removed 1 base at V and 9 bases at J, leaving 6 bases unmatched. CDR3 length equals 17 residues. Looked up from germline, CDR1 is SGHAT and CDR2 is FQNNGV.

This clonotype was counted at least ten times. The CDR3 protein is CASSLSGRQYF. CDR3 bases: TGTGCCAGCAGCTTATCGGGGCGGCAGTACTTC. The chain recombines TRBV7-9 with TRBJ2-7; the D gene could be TRBD1 or TRBD2 (5 bases each). The ends were cut back, 2 bases at V and 9 bases at J, with 8 bases in the middle. This CDR3 has 11 residues. Germline V gives CDR1 SEHNR, CDR2 FQNEAQ (reference sequence).

The chain has TRBV5-8 and TRBJ2-1, with TRBD1 matching over 10 bases. V gave up 5 bases and J gave up 4 bases; unmatched junction bases: 3. Germline V gene data show CDR1 as SGHTS and CDR2 as YDEGEE. The CDR3 is 14 residues long. The CDR3 nucleotides are TGTGCCAGCAGGACAGGGGGCTTTTACAATGAGCAGTTCTTC. Translated, it gives CASRTGGFYNEQFF.

About this clonotype itself: This probably arose from a read error, given a far larger clone one base away. J is TRBJ2-7 and V is TRBV7-9; D is ambiguous. The CDR3 runs 17 residues. The V gene lost 1 base and the J gene lost 6 bases, with 22 bases spanning the gap. CDR1 is SEHNR and CDR2 is FQNEAQ in the germline V gene (reference sequence). As DNA, the CDR3 is TGTGCCAGCAGCTTAGTTTTCTTTGGCCAGGTCGGATTCGAGCAGTACTTC. Protein sequence: CASSLVFFGQVGFEQYF.

This sequence joins TRBV11-3 and TRBJ2-7; 8 bases map to TRBD2. V was pared by 1 base and J by 7 bases, with 12 bases of the junction left unmatched. This CDR3 comprises 16 residues. Germline lookup yields CDR1 SGHNT and CDR2 YENEEA. The CDR3 DNA reads TGTGCCAGCAGCTTAGGAGTCGGCGCGGGAGGCACGGAGCAGTACTTC. Residues: CASSLGVGAGGTEQYF.

This clonotype was recorded many times. This sequence joins TRBV7-2 and TRBJ2-2; D gene ambiguous. The V end lost 7 bases, the J end lost 1 base, and 10 bases lay between the germline ends. The CDR3 contains 14 residues. From germline, CDR1 is SGHTA and CDR2 FQGNSA. CDR3 sequence (DNA): TGTGCCAGCAAGATTTGGGGGAACACCGGGGAGCTGTTTTTT. Its translation: CASKIWGNTGELFF.

This clonotype was counted at least ten times. This sequence joins TRBV18 and TRBJ1-5, with D possibly TRBD1 on 6 matching bases. Germline lookup yields CDR1 KGHSH and CDR2 LQKENI. This CDR3 contains 15 residues. V was shortened by 3 bases and J by 4 bases, with 13 bases between the two germline ends. The CDR3 here is CASSPRTATNQPQHF. CDR3 coding DNA: TGTGCCAGCTCACCGAGGACAGCAACTAATCAGCCCCAGCATTTT.

Details on this clonotype: A much larger clone lies a single base off, so this may be a read error. The chain combines TRBV19 with TRBJ1-5; D ambiguous. In germline, CDR1 is LNHDA, CDR2 SQIVND (reference sequence). The CDR3 length is 13 residues. V lost 3 bases, J lost 6 bases, and 9 bases lay in between. CDR3 in DNA: TGTGCCAGTAGTATTATTAGCTTTCAGCCCCAGCATTTT. Translated: CASSIISFQPQHF.

This chain joins TRBV6-8 and TRBJ2-7; 9 positions match TRBD2. The length of the CDR3 is 18 residues. In germline, CDR1 is MNHGY, CDR2 SAAAGT. V was pared by 5 bases and J by 0 bases, with 14 bases of the junction left unmatched. The CDR3 here is CASSLPEGREGPSYEQYF. In DNA, the CDR3 is TGTGCCAGCAGTCTACCCGAGGGGCGGGAGGGCCCCTCCTACGAGCAGTACTTC.

This clonotype was seen a single time. The CDR3 region is CASSFLASTDTQYF. Written as DNA, the CDR3 is TGTGCCAGCAGTTTTCTAGCAAGCACAGATACGCAGTATTTT. The J gene is TRBJ2-3, the V gene TRBV27; a weak D match, TRBD2 (5 bases). The V and J ends lost 3 bases and 0 bases respectively, with 7 bases between them. There are 14 residues in the CDR3. Germline CDR1 and CDR2: MNHEY and SMNVEV (reference sequence).

This clonotype was counted once. The V and J genes are TRBV5-1 and TRBJ2-1, with 7 nucleotides matching TRBD2. Germline values: CDR1 SGHRS, CDR2 YFSETQ. After removal of 3 bases from V and 9 bases from J, the junction contained 9 bases not matched to a gene. The CDR3 consists of 14 residues. The DNA for the CDR3 is TGCGCCAGCAGCTCCGCCGGGACTACCAGTGAGCAGTTCTTC. Its translation is CASSSAGTTSEQFF.

About this clonotype itself: A read error likely explains this, since a far larger clone differs by one base. This CDR3 reads CASRRLAGIGQTQYF. The CDR3 nucleotides read TGTGCCAGCAGACGACTAGCGGGTATAGGGCAGACCCAGTACTTC. V is TRBV7-2 and J is TRBJ2-5; the match to TRBD2 covers 10 bases. The V and J ends lost 6 bases and 6 bases, in that order; junction bases with no gene match: 10. The CDR3 loop spans 15 amino acids. Per the germline V gene, CDR1 is SGHTA and CDR2 is FQGNSA.

Many counts were recorded for this clonotype. This rearrangement joins TRBV7-9 to TRBJ1-1; no firm D call. V was pared by 3 bases and J by 3 bases, with 8 bases between. Germline lookup yields CDR1 SEHNR and CDR2 FQNEAQ (reference sequence). The CDR3 has 13 residues. The DNA of the CDR3 is TGTGCCAGCAGCTTCTCTGGGGACACTGAAGCTTTCTTT. Encoded protein: CASSFSGDTEAFF.

A note on this clonotype: A far more abundant clone sits one base away, making this likely a read error. V and J are TRBV6-5 and TRBJ2-7, with D perhaps TRBD1 or TRBD2 (5 bases each). Trimming removed 6 bases at V and 3 bases at J, with 15 bases between. CDR1 MNHEY and CDR2 SVGAGI come from the germline V gene. The CDR3 extends over 14 amino acids. The CDR3 loop reads CASSRDRRYYEQYF. Here the CDR3 DNA reads TGTGCCAGCAGCCGGGACCGACGGTACTACGAGCAGTACTTC.

In its sample, this clonotype was seen many times. V and J are TRBV19 and TRBJ2-2; D is unclear. Per the germline V gene, CDR1 is LNHDA and CDR2 is SQIVND (reference sequence). Trimming shortened V by 8 bases and J by 0 bases, and 13 bases separated the two germline ends. This CDR3 region has 15 residues. CDR3 amino acids: CASYPGKTNTGELFF. CDR3 in DNA: TGTGCCAGTTATCCAGGAAAAACGAACACCGGGGAGCTGTTTTTT.

This clonotype was seen only a few times. The chain joins TRBV7-2 to TRBJ2-5; D unclear. Germline V CDR1 and CDR2: SGHTA, FQGNSA. This CDR3 is 16 amino acids long. V was clipped by 2 bases and J by 4 bases, with 17 bases between them. The CDR3 region has the DNA TGTGCCAGCAGCTTATTTTCAGCGAGACCAGGAGAGACCCAGTACTTC. This codes for CASSLFSARPGETQYF.

The chain employs TRBV6-2 or TRBV6-3 and TRBJ1-1; no clear D. This CDR3 region has 13 residues. Looked up from germline, CDR1 is MNHEY and CDR2 is SVGEGT. V was shortened by 7 bases and J by 1 base, with 10 bases between the two germline ends. CDR3 protein: CASTPKENTEAFF. CDR3 coding DNA: TGTGCCAGCACCCCGAAAGAGAACACTGAAGCTTTCTTT.

This clonotype has more than one count but fewer than ten. V usage is TRBV20-1 and J usage is TRBJ2-1; D may correspond to TRBD1 or TRBD2 (6 bases each). The CDR3 covers 20 residues. Trimming left V 0 bases short and J 8 bases short, with 32 bases between. Germline CDR1 reads DFQATT; CDR2 reads SNEGSKA (reference sequence). In DNA, the CDR3 is TGCAGTGCTAGAGAGAGAGCGCGGAGGGGGAACTTGGGATTACTAGATGAGCAGTTCTTC. This sequence encodes CSARERARRGNLGLLDEQFF.

V and J are TRBV18 and TRBJ1-4; no definite D call. CDR1 is KGHSH, CDR2 LQKENI, per germline. The CDR3 extends over 16 amino acids. V dropped 6 bases and J dropped 11 bases, with 25 bases sitting between them. Here the CDR3 reads CASSPENSASMSKLFF. For the CDR3, the DNA is TGTGCCAGCTCCCCAGAAAATTCGGCTTCGATGAGCAAACTGTTTTTT.